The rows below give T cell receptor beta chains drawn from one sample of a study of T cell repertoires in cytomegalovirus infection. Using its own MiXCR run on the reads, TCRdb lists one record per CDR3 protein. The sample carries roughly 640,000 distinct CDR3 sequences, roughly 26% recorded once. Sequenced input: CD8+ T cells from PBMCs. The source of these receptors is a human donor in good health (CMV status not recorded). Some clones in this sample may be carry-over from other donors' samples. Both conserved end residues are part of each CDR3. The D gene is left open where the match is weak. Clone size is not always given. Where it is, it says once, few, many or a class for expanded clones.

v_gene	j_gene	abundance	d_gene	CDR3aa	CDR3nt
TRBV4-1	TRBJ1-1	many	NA	CASSQHHSNTEAFF	TGCGCCAGCAGCCAACATCACAGCAACACTGAAGCTTTCTTT
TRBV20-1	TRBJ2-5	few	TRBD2	CSARASGGEETQYF	TGCAGTGCTAGGGCTAGCGGGGGTGAAGAGACCCAGTACTTC
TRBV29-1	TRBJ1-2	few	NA	CSVPSTGGYGYTF	TGCAGCGTCCCCTCGACGGGCGGGTATGGCTACACCTTC
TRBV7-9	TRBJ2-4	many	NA	CASSLQGLAKNIQYF	TGTGCCAGCAGCTTGCAGGGACTAGCCAAAAACATTCAGTACTTC
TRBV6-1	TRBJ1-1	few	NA	CASSQSNLRGDTEAFF	TGTGCCAGCAGTCAATCAAATCTAAGGGGGGACACTGAAGCTTTCTTT
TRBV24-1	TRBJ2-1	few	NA	CATSTGERSSYNEQFF	TGTGCCACCAGTACGGGTGAAAGAAGCTCCTACAATGAGCAGTTCTTC
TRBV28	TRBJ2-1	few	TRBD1	CASSEGQGLNEQFF	TGTGCCAGCAGTGAAGGACAGGGACTGAATGAGCAGTTCTTC
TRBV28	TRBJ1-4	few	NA	CASSSLYQGASNEKLFF	TGTGCCAGCAGTTCGTTATACCAGGGAGCTTCTAATGAAAAACTGTTTTTT
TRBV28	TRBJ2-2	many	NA	CASSLVLGITGELFF	TGTGCCAGCAGTTTGGTTCTGGGGATCACCGGGGAGCTGTTTTTT
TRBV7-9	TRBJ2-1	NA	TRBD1	CASSSGQRGNEQFF	TGTGCCAGCAGCTCGGGACAGAGGGGTAATGAGCAGTTCTTC
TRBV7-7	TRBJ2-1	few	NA	CASSLAEGVVSYNEQFF	TGTGCTAGCAGCTTAGCTGAGGGGGTAGTCTCCTACAATGAGCAGTTCTTC
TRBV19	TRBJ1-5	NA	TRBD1	CASSIMWTGGDGGNQPQHF	TGTGCCAGTAGTATTATGTGGACAGGGGGCGACGGGGGCAATCAGCCCCAGCATTTT
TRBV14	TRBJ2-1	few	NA	CASSPLGFFLRSEQFF	TGTGCCAGCAGTCCTCTGGGGTTTTTTCTTAGAAGTGAGCAGTTCTTC
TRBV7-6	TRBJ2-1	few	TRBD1	CASSLEGGEDEQFF	TGTGCCAGCAGCTTAGAAGGGGGCGAGGATGAGCAGTTCTTC
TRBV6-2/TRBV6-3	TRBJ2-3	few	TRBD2	CASSTSGGITDTQYF	TGTGCCAGCAGTACTAGCGGGGGAATCACAGATACGCAGTATTTT
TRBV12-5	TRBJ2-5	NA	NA	CASGLSVQETQYF	TGTGCTAGTGGTTTGAGTGTTCAAGAGACCCAGTACTTC
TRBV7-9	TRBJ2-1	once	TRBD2	CASSPLGRDEQFF	TGTGCCAGCAGTCCCCTCGGGAGGGATGAGCAGTTCTTC
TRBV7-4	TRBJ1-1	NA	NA	CASSLKTSWDTEAFF	TGTGCCAGCAGCTTGAAGACAAGTTGGGACACTGAAGCTTTCTTT
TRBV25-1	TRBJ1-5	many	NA	CAAPAGDQPQHF	TGTGCCGCCCCAGCGGGGGATCAGCCCCAGCATTTT
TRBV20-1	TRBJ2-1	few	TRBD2	CSARDRVAGAFYNEQFF	TGCAGTGCTAGAGATAGGGTAGCGGGGGCCTTTTACAATGAGCAGTTCTTC
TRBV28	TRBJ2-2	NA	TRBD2	CANSPQWGGTGELFF	TGTGCCAACAGTCCGCAGTGGGGGGGGACCGGGGAGCTGTTTTTT
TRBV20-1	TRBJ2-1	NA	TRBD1	CSAENRDRGGHEQFF	TGCAGTGCCGAAAACCGGGACAGGGGCGGCCATGAGCAGTTCTTC
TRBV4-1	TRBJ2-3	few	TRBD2	CASSHPGAGGSTDTQYF	TGCGCCAGCAGCCATCCCGGAGCGGGGGGGAGCACAGATACGCAGTATTTT
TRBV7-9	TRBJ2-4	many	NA	CASSLGSGRRKNIQYF	TGTGCCAGCAGCTTAGGCTCGGGACGCCGCAAAAACATTCAGTACTTC
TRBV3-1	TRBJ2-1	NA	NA	CASSTAGYNEQFF	TGTGCCAGCAGTACGGCCGGGTACAATGAGCAGTTCTTC
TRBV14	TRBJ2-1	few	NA	CASSQEDGSSYNEQFF	TGTGCCAGCAGCCAAGAGGACGGGAGCTCCTACAATGAGCAGTTCTTC
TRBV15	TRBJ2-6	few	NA	CATSRDLSGANVLTF	TGTGCCACCAGCAGAGATTTATCTGGGGCCAACGTCCTGACTTTC
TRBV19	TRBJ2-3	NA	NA	CASSVTGTARTDTQYF	TGTGCCAGTAGTGTGACCGGGACGGCACGGACAGATACGCAGTATTTT
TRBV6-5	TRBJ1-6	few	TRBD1	CASSPYRDRNSPLHF	TGTGCCAGCAGCCCGTACCGGGACAGAAATTCACCCCTCCACTTT
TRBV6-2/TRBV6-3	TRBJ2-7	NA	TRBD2	CASTPRAGDLYEQYF	TGTGCCAGCACTCCGAGGGCGGGGGACCTCTACGAGCAGTACTTC
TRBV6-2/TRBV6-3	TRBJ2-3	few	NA	CASSQAGFTDTQYF	TGTGCCAGCAGTCAGGCGGGATTCACAGATACGCAGTATTTT
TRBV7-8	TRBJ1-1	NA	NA	CASSANPGRKAFF	TGTGCCAGCAGCGCAAATCCGGGACGCAAAGCTTTCTTT
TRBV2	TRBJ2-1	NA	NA	CASSTPGPKEINEQFF	TGTGCCAGCAGTACTCCGGGACCCAAGGAGATCAATGAGCAGTTCTTC
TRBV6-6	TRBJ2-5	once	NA	CASSYMVTQETQYF	TGTGCCAGCAGTTACATGGTGACACAAGAGACCCAGTACTTC
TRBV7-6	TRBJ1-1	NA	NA	CASSSTTSAEAFF	TGTGCCAGCAGCTCTACGACCAGCGCTGAAGCTTTCTTT
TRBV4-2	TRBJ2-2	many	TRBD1	CASSLQTGGTGELFF	TGTGCCAGCAGCCTCCAGACAGGGGGCACCGGGGAGCTGTTTTTT
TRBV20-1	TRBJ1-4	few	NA	CSARDPLVEKLFF	TGCAGTGCTAGAGATCCCCTTGTCGAAAAACTGTTTTTT
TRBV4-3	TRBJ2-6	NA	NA	CANSQDRNSGPGANVLTF	TGCGCCAACAGCCAAGATAGGAACAGCGGTCCTGGGGCCAACGTCCTGACTTTC
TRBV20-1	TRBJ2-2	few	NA	CSARGLPSGQVTGELFF	TGCAGTGCTAGGGGCCTGCCTTCTGGGCAGGTAACCGGGGAGCTGTTTTTT
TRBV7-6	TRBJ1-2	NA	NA	CASSSPTEIAGGGYTF	TGTGCCAGCAGCTCCCCAACCGAAATCGCGGGGGGTGGCTACACCTTC
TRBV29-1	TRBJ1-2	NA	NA	CSVPFDYGYTF	TGCAGCGTCCCCTTTGACTATGGCTACACCTTC
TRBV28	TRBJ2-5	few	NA	CASSSTDQETQYF	TGTGCCAGCAGTTCGACAGACCAAGAGACCCAGTACTTC
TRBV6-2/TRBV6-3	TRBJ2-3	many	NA	CASSWVDTQYF	TGTGCCAGCAGTTGGGTAGATACGCAGTATTTT